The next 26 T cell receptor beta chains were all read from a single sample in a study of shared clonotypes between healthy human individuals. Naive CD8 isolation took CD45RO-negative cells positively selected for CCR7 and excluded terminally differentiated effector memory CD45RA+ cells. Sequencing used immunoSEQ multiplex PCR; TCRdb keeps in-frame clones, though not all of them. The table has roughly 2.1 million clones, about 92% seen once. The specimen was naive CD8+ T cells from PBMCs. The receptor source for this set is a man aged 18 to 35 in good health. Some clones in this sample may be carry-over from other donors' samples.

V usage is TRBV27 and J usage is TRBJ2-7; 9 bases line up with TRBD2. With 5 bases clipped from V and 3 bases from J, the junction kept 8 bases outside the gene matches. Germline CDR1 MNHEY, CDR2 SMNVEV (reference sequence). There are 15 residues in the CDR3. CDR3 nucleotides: TGTGCCAGCAGTCCATTTAGCGGGAGCCGCTACGAGCAGTACTTC. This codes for CASSPFSGSRYEQYF.

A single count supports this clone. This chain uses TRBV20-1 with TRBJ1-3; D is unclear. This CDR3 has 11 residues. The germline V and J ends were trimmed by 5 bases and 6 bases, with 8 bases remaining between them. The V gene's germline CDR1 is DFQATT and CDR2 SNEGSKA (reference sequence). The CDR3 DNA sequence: TGCAGTGCTCAGACCGCAAACACCATATATTTT. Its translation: CSAQTANTIYF.

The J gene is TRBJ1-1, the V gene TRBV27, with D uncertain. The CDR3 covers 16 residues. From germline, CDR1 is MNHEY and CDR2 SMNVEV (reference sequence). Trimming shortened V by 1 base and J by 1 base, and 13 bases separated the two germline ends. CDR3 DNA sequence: TGTGCCAGCAGTTTATTACCTGGAGGTAAGAACACTGAAGCTTTCTTT. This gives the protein CASSLLPGGKNTEAFF.

CDR3 protein: CASSPRRDRAYEQYF. The CDR3 coding sequence is TGTGCCAGCAGCCCCCGGCGGGACAGGGCCTACGAGCAGTACTTC. The chain uses TRBV7-8 and TRBJ2-7; 9 nucleotides agree with TRBD1. Looked up from germline, CDR1 is SGHVS and CDR2 is FQNEAQ. Trimming at V came to 5 bases and at J to 2 bases, leaving 7 bases not matched to a gene. This CDR3 is 15 amino acids long.

The CDR3 DNA is TGTGCCAGCAGCGTAGAGTCCCAACGGCCCTACAATGAGCAGTTCTTC. Protein sequence: CASSVESQRPYNEQFF. The rearrangement uses TRBV9 and TRBJ2-1; no definite D call. V was cut by 0 bases and J by 2 bases, with 12 bases left in between. This CDR3 has 16 amino acids. Germline lookup yields CDR1 SGDLS and CDR2 YYNGEE. The variable domain in full, with the rest retrieved from reference TRBV9 and TRBJ2-1, is DSGVTQTPKHLITATGQRVTLRCSPRSGDLSVYWYQQSLDQGLQFLIQYYNGEERAKGNILERFSAQQFPDLHSELNLSSLELGDSALYFCASSVESQRPYNEQFFGPGTRLTVL.

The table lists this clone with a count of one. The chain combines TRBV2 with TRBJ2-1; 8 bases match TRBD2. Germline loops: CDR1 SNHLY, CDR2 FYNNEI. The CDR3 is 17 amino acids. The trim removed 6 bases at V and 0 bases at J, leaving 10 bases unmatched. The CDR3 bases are TGTGCCAGCAGCCCCTACCCAAGCGGGAGCTCCTACAATGAGCAGTTCTTC. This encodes CASSPYPSGSSYNEQFF. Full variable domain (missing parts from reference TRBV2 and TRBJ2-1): EPEVTQTPSHQVTQMGQEVILRCVPISNHLYFYWYRQILGQKVEFLVSFYNNEISEKSEIFDDQFSVERPDGSNFTLKIRSTKLEDSAMYFCASSPYPSGSSYNEQFFGPGTRLTVL.

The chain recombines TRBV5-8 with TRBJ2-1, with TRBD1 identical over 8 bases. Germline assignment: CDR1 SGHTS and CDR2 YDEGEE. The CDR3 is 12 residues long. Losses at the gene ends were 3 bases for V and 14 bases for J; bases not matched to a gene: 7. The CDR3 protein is CASSSDRDRKFF. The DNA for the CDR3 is TGTGCCAGCAGCTCGGACAGGGACCGAAAGTTCTTC.

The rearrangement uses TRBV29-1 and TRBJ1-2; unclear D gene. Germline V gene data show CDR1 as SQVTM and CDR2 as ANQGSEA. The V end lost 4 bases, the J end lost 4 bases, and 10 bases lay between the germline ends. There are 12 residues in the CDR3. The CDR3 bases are TGCAGCGTTGTAACGGAGTTCTATGGCTACACCTTC. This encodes CSVVTEFYGYTF.

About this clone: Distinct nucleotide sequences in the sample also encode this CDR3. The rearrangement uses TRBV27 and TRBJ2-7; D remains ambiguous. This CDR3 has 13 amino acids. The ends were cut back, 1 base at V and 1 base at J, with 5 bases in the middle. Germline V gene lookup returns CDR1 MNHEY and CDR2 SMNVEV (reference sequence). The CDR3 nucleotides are TGTGCCAGCAGTTTATGGCCATCCTACGAGCAGTACTTC. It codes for CASSLWPSYEQYF.

This CDR3 reads CASSLAGGAGSVNQPQHF. The CDR3 nucleotides read TGTGCCAGCAGTTTGGCAGGGGGCGCTGGTAGCGTCAATCAGCCCCAGCATTTT. The chain recombines TRBV28 with TRBJ1-5; 8 nucleotides line up with TRBD1. Unmatched junction bases numbered 13, after V lost 3 bases and J lost 3 bases. The CDR3 is made up of 18 amino acids. CDR1 is MDHEN and CDR2 is SYDVKM in the germline V gene.

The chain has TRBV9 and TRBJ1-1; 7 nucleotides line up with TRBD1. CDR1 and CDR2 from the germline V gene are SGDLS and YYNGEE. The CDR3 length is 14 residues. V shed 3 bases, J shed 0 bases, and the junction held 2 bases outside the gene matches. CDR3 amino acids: CASSEGQMNTEAFF. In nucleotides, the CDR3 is TGTGCCAGCAGCGAGGGACAGATGAACACTGAAGCTTTCTTT.

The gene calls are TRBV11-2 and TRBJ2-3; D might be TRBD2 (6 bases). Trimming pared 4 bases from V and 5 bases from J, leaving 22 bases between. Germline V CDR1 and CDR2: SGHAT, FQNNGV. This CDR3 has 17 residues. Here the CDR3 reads CASSSLKGERRGDTQYF. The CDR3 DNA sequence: TGTGCCAGCAGCTCCCTAAAAGGCGAGCGGAGGGGAGATACGCAGTATTTT.

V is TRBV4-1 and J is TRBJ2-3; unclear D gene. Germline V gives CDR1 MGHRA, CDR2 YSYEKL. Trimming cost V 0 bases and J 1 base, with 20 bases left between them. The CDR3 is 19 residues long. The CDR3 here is CASSQEFRTLKRGTDTQYF. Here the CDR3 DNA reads TGCGCCAGCAGCCAAGAATTTCGGACCCTTAAAAGAGGCACAGATACGCAGTATTTT.

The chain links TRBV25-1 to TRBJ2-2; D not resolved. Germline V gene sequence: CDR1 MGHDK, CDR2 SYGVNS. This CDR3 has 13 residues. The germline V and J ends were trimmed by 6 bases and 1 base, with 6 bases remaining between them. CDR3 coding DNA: TGTGCCAGCAGGGATAGGAACACCGGGGAGCTGTTTTTT. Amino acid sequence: CASRDRNTGELFF.

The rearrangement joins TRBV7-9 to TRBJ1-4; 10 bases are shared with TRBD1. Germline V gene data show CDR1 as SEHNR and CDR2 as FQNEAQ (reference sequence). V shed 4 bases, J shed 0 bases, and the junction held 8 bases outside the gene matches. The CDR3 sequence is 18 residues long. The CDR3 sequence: CASSWDRGGSATNEKLFF. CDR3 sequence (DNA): TGTGCCAGCAGCTGGGACAGGGGCGGCTCAGCAACTAATGAAAAACTGTTTTTT.

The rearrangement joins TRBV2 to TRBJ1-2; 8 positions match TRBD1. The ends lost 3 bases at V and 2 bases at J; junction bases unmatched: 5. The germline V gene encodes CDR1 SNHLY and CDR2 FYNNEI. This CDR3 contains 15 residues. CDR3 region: CASSDVDRANYGYTF. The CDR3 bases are TGTGCCAGCAGTGATGTGGACAGGGCCAACTATGGCTACACCTTC.

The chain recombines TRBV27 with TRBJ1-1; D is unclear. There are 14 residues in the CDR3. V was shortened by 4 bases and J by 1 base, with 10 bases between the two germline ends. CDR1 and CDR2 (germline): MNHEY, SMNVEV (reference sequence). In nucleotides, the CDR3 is TGTGCCAGCAGTTCCCCTGATGAGAACACTGAAGCTTTCTTT. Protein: CASSSPDENTEAFF.

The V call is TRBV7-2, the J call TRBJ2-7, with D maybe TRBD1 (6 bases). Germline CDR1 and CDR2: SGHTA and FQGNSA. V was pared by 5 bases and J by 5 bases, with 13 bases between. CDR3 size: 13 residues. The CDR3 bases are TGTGCCAGCAGCCTTCAGGGGTACAACGAGCAGTACTTC. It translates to CASSLQGYNEQYF.

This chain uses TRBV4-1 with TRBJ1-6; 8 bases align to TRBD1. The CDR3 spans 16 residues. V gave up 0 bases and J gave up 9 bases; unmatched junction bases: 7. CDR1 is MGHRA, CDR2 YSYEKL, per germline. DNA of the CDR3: TGCGCCAGCAGCCAAGATTACGGACAGGGCTTTTCACCCCTCCACTTT. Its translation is CASSQDYGQGFSPLHF.

This chain's CDR3 is CASSPGGFSETQYF. CDR3 coding DNA: TGTGCCAGCAGTCCCGGGGGGTTTTCGGAGACCCAGTACTTC. The rearrangement uses TRBV6-5 and TRBJ2-5; 7 bases line up with TRBD2. V dropped 5 bases and J dropped 5; count of bases not matched to a gene: 8. CDR3 length equals 14 residues. Germline loops: CDR1 MNHEY, CDR2 SVGAGI.

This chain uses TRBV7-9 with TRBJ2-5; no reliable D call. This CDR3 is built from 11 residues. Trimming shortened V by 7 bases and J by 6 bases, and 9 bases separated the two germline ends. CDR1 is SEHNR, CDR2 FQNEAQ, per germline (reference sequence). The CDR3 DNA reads TGTGCCAGCATCGCGTCTCAGACCCAGTACTTC. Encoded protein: CASIASQTQYF.

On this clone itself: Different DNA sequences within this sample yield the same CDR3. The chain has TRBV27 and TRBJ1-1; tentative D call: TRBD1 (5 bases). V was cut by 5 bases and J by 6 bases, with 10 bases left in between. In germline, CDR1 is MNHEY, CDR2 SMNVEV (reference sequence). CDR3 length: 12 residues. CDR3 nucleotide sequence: TGTGCCAGCAGTCTCCTGGGGGCTGAAGCTTTCTTT. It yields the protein CASSLLGAEAFF.

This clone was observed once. The CDR3 region is CASSVAQQNTEAFF. CDR3 in DNA: TGTGCCAGCAGCGTAGCTCAACAGAACACTGAAGCTTTCTTT. The V gene is TRBV9, the J gene TRBJ1-1; D is ambiguous. V was trimmed by 0 bases and J by 1 base, leaving 7 bases between them. This CDR3 spans 14 amino acids. Germline values: CDR1 SGDLS, CDR2 YYNGEE.

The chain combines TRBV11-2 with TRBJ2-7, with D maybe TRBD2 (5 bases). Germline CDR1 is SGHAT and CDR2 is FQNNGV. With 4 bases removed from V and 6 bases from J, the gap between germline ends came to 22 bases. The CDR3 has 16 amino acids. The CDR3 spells CASSSSRLLGFVEQYF. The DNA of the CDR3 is TGTGCCAGCAGCTCCAGCCGCCTACTAGGGTTCGTCGAGCAGTACTTC.

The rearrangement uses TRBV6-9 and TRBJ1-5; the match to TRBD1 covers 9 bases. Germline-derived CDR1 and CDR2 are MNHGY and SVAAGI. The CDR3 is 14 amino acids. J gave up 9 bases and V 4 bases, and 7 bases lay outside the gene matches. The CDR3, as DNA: TGTGCCAGCAGTTCGGGACAGGGTGAGCTGCCCCAGCATTTT. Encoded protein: CASSSGQGELPQHF.

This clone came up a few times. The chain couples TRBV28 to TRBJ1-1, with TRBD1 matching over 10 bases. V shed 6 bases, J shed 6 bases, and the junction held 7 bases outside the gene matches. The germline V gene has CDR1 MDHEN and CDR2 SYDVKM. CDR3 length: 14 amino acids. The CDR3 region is CASRAGTGVSEAFF. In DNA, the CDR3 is TGTGCCAGCAGGGCCGGGACAGGGGTTTCTGAAGCTTTCTTT.